This T cell receptor (beta chain) appears in the sequencing data of a study of shared clonotypes between healthy human individuals. Overall study results and limits: As a rule, naive subsets had a larger estimated richness than memory subsets.

V dropped 4 bases and J dropped 2 bases, with 10 bases sitting between them. Germline assignment: CDR1 SEHNR and CDR2 FQNEAQ (reference sequence). The CDR3 has 14 residues. All donors qualified as healthy HIV-negative adults and had experienced no recent acute infections or vaccinations. Into CD45RA+ naive and CD45RA-negative memory subsets, the CD4+ cells were split. This clone was counted once. What it binds is unknown. Authors' processing steps: As immunoSEQ supplied junction-only sequences (without quality scores), filtering differed. TCRdb's copy holds only in-frame clones and misses some; the assay was immunoSEQ multiplex PCR. That table is the source of V, J and clone size, and D and trimming were worked out from the DNA. Of approximately 2.3 million clones in the sample, about 92% were seen once.

This TCR was recovered from a man aged 18 to 30 in good health. Some clones in this sample may be carry-over from other donors' samples. V and J are TRBV7-9 and TRBJ2-3, with TRBD2 as a possible D gene (6 bases). The sequencing sample was made of naive CD4+ T cells from PBMCs. Noted subset: CD45RA+ positively selected. CDR3 DNA sequence: TGTGCCAGCAGCTATGCGGGATTCACAGATACGCAGTATTTT. Protein: CASSYAGFTDTQYF.